The 4 T cell receptor beta chains below all came from one sample that was sequenced in a study of identical twins. TCRdb independently ran MiXCR on the 5' RACE reads; one entry per CDR3 protein. The data show roughly 250,000 distinct CDR3 sequences, 5.5% to 7% seen once. This sample also belongs to another study, concerning yellow fever vaccine responses in identical twins.

The sequenced sample consisted of memory (CD45RO+) T cells sorted from blood. These receptors all stem from a woman younger than 30 in good health.

The chain uses TRBV27 and TRBJ2-3; 9 positions match TRBD2. The ends lost 2 bases at V and 1 base at J; junction bases unmatched: 10. The V gene's germline CDR1 is MNHEY and CDR2 SMNVEV (reference sequence). The CDR3 has 18 amino acids. The CDR3 loop is CASSLVAGVGPGTDTQYF. The CDR3 nucleotides read TGTGCCAGCAGTTTAGTAGCGGGAGTGGGACCTGGCACAGATACGCAGTATTTT.

There are many counts of this clonotype. This chain joins TRBV7-9 and TRBJ1-2; TRBD1 is a possible D gene (5 bases). Per germline, CDR1 SEHNR and CDR2 FQNEAQ (reference sequence). V was shortened by 2 bases and J by 6 bases, with 10 bases between the two germline ends. The CDR3 sequence is 13 residues long. In nucleotides, the CDR3 is TGTGCCAGCAGCTTAAGGGGAGACGATGGCTACACCTTC. Its translation is CASSLRGDDGYTF.

In its sample, this clonotype was seen many times. This sequence joins TRBV2 and TRBJ2-7, with D perhaps matching TRBD2 (6 bases). Per the germline V gene, CDR1 is SNHLY and CDR2 is FYNNEI. V was cut by 10 bases and J by 5 bases, with 12 bases left in between. This CDR3 region has 11 residues. The CDR3 loop is CAIQTGDEQYF. The CDR3 nucleotides are TGTGCCATACAAACGGGGGACGAGCAGTACTTC.

This clonotype was detected only a few times. The chain is built from TRBV29-1 and TRBJ1-2; D unclear. CDR3 length equals 12 residues. Trimming left V 1 base short and J 6 bases short, with 9 bases between. Per germline, CDR1 SQVTM and CDR2 ANQGSEA. The CDR3 reads CSVEVVRNGYTF. CDR3 in DNA: TGCAGCGTTGAAGTCGTCAGAAATGGCTACACCTTC.